The source of this T cell receptor (beta chain) is a study of control samples from healthy donors and cancer patients. Data came from immunoSEQ multiplex PCR; TCRdb stores just in-frame clones and leaves some out. The sample records approximately 140,000 clones, over 85% being singletons. Germline CDR1 and CDR2: MDHEN and SYDVKM. The CDR3 has 13 residues. Between the trimmed V and J ends, which lost 2 bases and 2 bases, there was a span of 6 bases. The specimen was blood. This rearrangement joins TRBV28 to TRBJ1-2; D may be TRBD1 (6 bases). The sequence was collected from a man younger than 35 in good health. CDR3 protein: CASSLDRNYGYTF. The CDR3 DNA reads TGTGCCAGCAGTTTAGACAGGAACTATGGCTACACCTTC.